This TCR beta chain comes out of a study of human T cells and chemical hapten exposure. Across the study: On roughly 2 cm by roughly 2 cm of upper inner arm skin, sensitization was performed with 2% DPC. Patch tests put 0.01% DPC on the upper back, and the results were checked at 6 days.

TCRdb re-derived calls from the RACE reads in MiXCR, one entry per CDR3 protein. The sample shows 50,000 to 70,000 distinct CDR3 sequences, 9.5% to 15% of them seen only once. The time point denotes: patch test 3, about 24 weeks after DPC sensitization. Treatment in this sample: therapeutic diphenylcyclopropenone sensitization with weekly scalp DPC. Total RNA was isolated from unfractionated whole blood. This clonotype was detected ten times or more. Trimming pared 5 bases from V and 3 bases from J, leaving 16 bases between. This CDR3 has 16 amino acids. Germline CDR1 and CDR2: SEHNR and FQNEAQ (reference sequence).

The sequenced sample was whole blood, obtained in connection with sensitization to the hapten diphenylcyclopropenone (DPC). The rearrangement joins TRBV7-9 to TRBJ2-2; D uncertain. This receptor was identified in a young man with alopecia areata. Some clones in this sample may be carry-over from other donors' samples. CDR3 DNA: TGTGCCAGCAGCCCCGGCAGGAACGATTACACCGGGGAGCTGTTTTTT. Translating gives CASSPGRNDYTGELFF.